This is a list of T cell receptor beta chains from one sample in a study of technical replicates of blood from several donors. TCRdb's copy holds only in-frame clones and misses some; the assay was immunoSEQ multiplex PCR. This table holds about 80,000 clones, 85% to 95% found once. Source material: T cells isolated from PBMCs. The receptors here all came from a human donor in good health. Both conserved end residues are part of each CDR3. The D gene is left open where the match is weak. Not all rows give a size; the values are once, few, many and, for expanded clones, a class.

v_gene: TRBV29-1
d_gene: .
j_gene: TRBJ1-1
abundance: .
CDR3nt: TGCAGCGTTGGTTTAGGCGGGAACACTGAAGCTTTCTTT
CDR3aa: CSVGLGGNTEAFF

v_gene: TRBV2
d_gene: .
j_gene: TRBJ2-1
abundance: .
CDR3nt: TGTGCCAGCAGTGGGCTAGATAATGAGCAGTTCTTC
CDR3aa: CASSGLDNEQFF

v_gene: TRBV19
d_gene: TRBD1
j_gene: TRBJ2-3
abundance: .
CDR3nt: TGTGCCAGTTCACAGGGGGCGGCAGATACGCAGTATTTT
CDR3aa: CASSQGAADTQYF

v_gene: TRBV6-5
d_gene: .
j_gene: TRBJ1-4
abundance: .
CDR3nt: TGTGCCAGCAGTTACTCCTCAGGGGAGATTAATGAAAAACTGTTTTTT
CDR3aa: CASSYSSGEINEKLFF

v_gene: TRBV9
d_gene: TRBD1
j_gene: TRBJ2-3
abundance: .
CDR3nt: TGTGCCAGCAGCTCCACGACAGGGGCATTTAAAGATACGCAGTATTTT
CDR3aa: CASSSTTGAFKDTQYF

v_gene: TRBV5-6
d_gene: .
j_gene: TRBJ2-2
abundance: .
CDR3nt: TGTGCCAGCAGCTTGGGAGTTCCCGGGGAGCTGTTTTTT
CDR3aa: CASSLGVPGELFF

v_gene: TRBV25-1
d_gene: .
j_gene: TRBJ1-1
abundance: .
CDR3nt: TGTGCCAGCAGCACCCCCAAACAAAGACAGAACACTGAAGCTTTCTTT
CDR3aa: CASSTPKQRQNTEAFF

v_gene: TRBV30
d_gene: .
j_gene: TRBJ1-1
abundance: .
CDR3nt: TGTGCCTGGAGTGACTCCTTCATGAACACTGAAGCTTTCTTT
CDR3aa: CAWSDSFMNTEAFF

v_gene: TRBV25-1
d_gene: .
j_gene: TRBJ2-7
abundance: .
CDR3nt: TGTGCCAGCAGTGAATGGGGCTCCCCCTACGAGCAGTACTTC
CDR3aa: CASSEWGSPYEQYF

v_gene: TRBV28
d_gene: .
j_gene: TRBJ1-5
abundance: medium-sized
CDR3nt: TGTGCCAGCAGTTTATTACAGGGTGGCAATCAGCCCCAGCATTTT
CDR3aa: CASSLLQGGNQPQHF

v_gene: TRBV27
d_gene: .
j_gene: TRBJ2-7
abundance: .
CDR3nt: TGTGCCAGCAGTCTTGGGGACACCACCTACGAGCAGTACTTC
CDR3aa: CASSLGDTTYEQYF

v_gene: TRBV11-2
d_gene: TRBD1
j_gene: TRBJ1-1
abundance: few
CDR3nt: TGTGCCAGCAGCTGGGGGACAGTATTGAACACTGAAGCTTTCTTT
CDR3aa: CASSWGTVLNTEAFF

v_gene: TRBV14
d_gene: .
j_gene: TRBJ1-2
abundance: .
CDR3nt: TGTGCCAGCAGCCAAGATCTCTGGCAGGGGAACTATGGCTACACCTTC
CDR3aa: CASSQDLWQGNYGYTF

v_gene: TRBV6-5
d_gene: .
j_gene: TRBJ2-7
abundance: .
CDR3nt: TGTGCCAGCAGTCGCCAGGGTTACGAGCAGTACTTC
CDR3aa: CASSRQGYEQYF

v_gene: TRBV30
d_gene: .
j_gene: TRBJ1-5
abundance: .
CDR3nt: TGTGCCTGGAGTGTGGGCTTTTCTAATCAGCCCCAGCATTTT
CDR3aa: CAWSVGFSNQPQHF

v_gene: TRBV11-2
d_gene: TRBD2
j_gene: TRBJ2-2
abundance: .
CDR3nt: TGTGCCAGCAGCTTATACGGAGCGGGAGTCATGACCGGGGAGCTGTTTTTT
CDR3aa: CASSLYGAGVMTGELFF

v_gene: TRBV27
d_gene: TRBD1
j_gene: TRBJ1-4
abundance: .
CDR3nt: TGTGCCAGCACCGCTTTCTACGGACAGGGGGCAACTAATGAAAAACTGTTTTTT
CDR3aa: CASTAFYGQGATNEKLFF

v_gene: TRBV7-8
d_gene: TRBD1
j_gene: TRBJ1-5
abundance: .
CDR3nt: TGTGCCAGCAGCTTAGGATCTGGGACAGGCAACCAGCCCCAGCATTTT
CDR3aa: CASSLGSGTGNQPQHF

v_gene: TRBV23-1
d_gene: .
j_gene: TRBJ1-5
abundance: .
CDR3nt: TGCGCCAGCAGTCGAGGGTCCGTAAATCAGCCCCAGCATTTT
CDR3aa: CASSRGSVNQPQHF

v_gene: TRBV11-1
d_gene: .
j_gene: TRBJ2-5
abundance: .
CDR3nt: TGTGCCAGCAGCTTAGAACTTCAAGAGACCCAGTACTTC
CDR3aa: CASSLELQETQYF

v_gene: TRBV6-5
d_gene: TRBD1
j_gene: TRBJ2-2
abundance: .
CDR3nt: TGTGCCAGCAGAAATGGACAGGTATCCACCGGGGAGCTGTTTTTT
CDR3aa: CASRNGQVSTGELFF

v_gene: TRBV27
d_gene: TRBD1
j_gene: TRBJ1-1
abundance: .
CDR3nt: TGTGCCAGCAGTTTACTGCAGGGGGCCCCGGCTTCGAACACTGAAGCTTTCTTT
CDR3aa: CASSLLQGAPASNTEAFF

v_gene: TRBV5-1
d_gene: .
j_gene: TRBJ1-3
abundance: .
CDR3nt: TGCGCCAGCAGCCGGGACACCTCTGGAAACACCATATATTTT
CDR3aa: CASSRDTSGNTIYF

v_gene: TRBV25-1
d_gene: TRBD1
j_gene: TRBJ2-7
abundance: .
CDR3nt: TGTGCCAGCAGTGATTACGGGACAGGGGTCTACGAGCAGTACTTC
CDR3aa: CASSDYGTGVYEQYF

v_gene: TRBV7-3
d_gene: TRBD2
j_gene: TRBJ2-3
abundance: .
CDR3nt: TGTGCCAGCAGCTTAAGTAGCGGGAGCACAGATACGCAGTATTTT
CDR3aa: CASSLSSGSTDTQYF

v_gene: TRBV30
d_gene: .
j_gene: TRBJ2-1
abundance: .
CDR3nt: TGTGCCTGGAGTGTAAATGGGGCAAATGAGCAGTTCTTC
CDR3aa: CAWSVNGANEQFF

v_gene: TRBV7-9
d_gene: TRBD2
j_gene: TRBJ2-2
abundance: .
CDR3nt: TGTGCCAGCCTGTGGGGGGGACCGAACACCGGGGAGCTGTTTTTT
CDR3aa: CASLWGGPNTGELFF

v_gene: TRBV5-4
d_gene: .
j_gene: TRBJ2-7
abundance: .
CDR3nt: TGTGCCAGCAGCTTCCAACAGGGCCACGAGCAGTACTTC
CDR3aa: CASSFQQGHEQYF

v_gene: TRBV12-5
d_gene: TRBD1
j_gene: TRBJ1-2
abundance: .
CDR3nt: TGTGCTAGTGAAGGGACAGCTCCTAACTATGGCTACACCTTC
CDR3aa: CASEGTAPNYGYTF

v_gene: TRBV29-1
d_gene: TRBD2
j_gene: TRBJ2-3
abundance: once
CDR3nt: TGCAGCGAACTAGCGGGAAGCACAGATACGCAGTATTTT
CDR3aa: CSELAGSTDTQYF

v_gene: TRBV9
d_gene: TRBD1
j_gene: TRBJ2-1
abundance: .
CDR3nt: TGTGCCAGCAGCACAGGGGGCTCCTACAATGAGCAGTTCTTC
CDR3aa: CASSTGGSYNEQFF

v_gene: TRBV29-1
d_gene: .
j_gene: TRBJ1-2
abundance: .
CDR3nt: TGCAGCGTTGAAGGCCAGGTGGCCTCGGGCTACACCTTC
CDR3aa: CSVEGQVASGYTF

v_gene: TRBV27
d_gene: .
j_gene: TRBJ1-2
abundance: few
CDR3nt: TGTGCCAGCAGTTTATCGTCATCCGGGGGTAATGGCTACACCTTC
CDR3aa: CASSLSSSGGNGYTF

v_gene: TRBV4-3
d_gene: .
j_gene: TRBJ2-7
abundance: .
CDR3nt: TGCGCCAGCAGCCAAGGGCGGCGGTACGAGCAGTACTTC
CDR3aa: CASSQGRRYEQYF

v_gene: TRBV27
d_gene: .
j_gene: TRBJ1-5
abundance: once
CDR3nt: TGTGCCAGCAGTTTAGCGGGGGGTAGCAATCAGCCCCAGCATTTT
CDR3aa: CASSLAGGSNQPQHF

v_gene: TRBV2
d_gene: TRBD1
j_gene: TRBJ1-2
abundance: .
CDR3nt: TGTGCCAGCAGTGGTGGACAGGGCTATGGCTACACCTTC
CDR3aa: CASSGGQGYGYTF

v_gene: TRBV14
d_gene: TRBD2
j_gene: TRBJ2-7
abundance: .
CDR3nt: TGTGCCAGCAGCCAAGATGCTAGCGGGATGGTGAAGCAGTACTTC
CDR3aa: CASSQDASGMVKQYF

v_gene: TRBV27
d_gene: TRBD2
j_gene: TRBJ2-1
abundance: once
CDR3nt: TGTGCCAGCAGTCCCATACTAGCGGGAGGGCCTACTGAGCAGTTCTTC
CDR3aa: CASSPILAGGPTEQFF

v_gene: TRBV6-1
d_gene: TRBD1
j_gene: TRBJ2-1
abundance: .
CDR3nt: TGTGCCAGCAGTGAACCTGGACAGGGGCCAATCAATGAGCAGTTCTTC
CDR3aa: CASSEPGQGPINEQFF

v_gene: TRBV6-1
d_gene: TRBD2
j_gene: TRBJ2-4
abundance: .
CDR3nt: TGTGCCAGCAGTGGACTGAGCGGGAGGGCGGACATTCAGTACTTC
CDR3aa: CASSGLSGRADIQYF

v_gene: TRBV14
d_gene: .
j_gene: TRBJ2-1
abundance: .
CDR3nt: TGTGCCAGCAGCTCGGGACTCTACTACAATGAGCAGTTCTTC
CDR3aa: CASSSGLYYNEQFF

v_gene: TRBV4-1
d_gene: TRBD2
j_gene: TRBJ2-1
abundance: .
CDR3nt: TGCGCCAGCAGCCAAGAAACACTAGCGGGAGTCAATGAGCAGTTCTTC
CDR3aa: CASSQETLAGVNEQFF

v_gene: TRBV28
d_gene: .
j_gene: TRBJ1-2
abundance: .
CDR3nt: TGTGCCAGCAGTTTAGGCGGGACCGCTCAGGAAATGTGCTACACCTTC
CDR3aa: CASSLGGTAQEMCYTF

v_gene: TRBV30
d_gene: .
j_gene: TRBJ2-3
abundance: .
CDR3nt: TGTGCCTGGAGACAGGACAAAGACACAGATACGCAGTATTTT
CDR3aa: CAWRQDKDTDTQYF

v_gene: TRBV11-3
d_gene: .
j_gene: TRBJ2-3
abundance: .
CDR3nt: TGTGCCAGCAGCCTCTGGAGGGACACAGATACGCAGTATTTT
CDR3aa: CASSLWRDTDTQYF

v_gene: TRBV10-1
d_gene: .
j_gene: TRBJ2-7
abundance: .
CDR3nt: TGCGCCAGCAGGGATCAGGGGCGGCAGTACTTC
CDR3aa: CASRDQGRQYF

v_gene: TRBV4-1
d_gene: TRBD1
j_gene: TRBJ2-2
abundance: .
CDR3nt: TGCGCCAGCAGCGACCGGGACAGGGGGAACACCGGGGAGCTGTTTTTT
CDR3aa: CASSDRDRGNTGELFF

v_gene: TRBV2
d_gene: .
j_gene: TRBJ2-3
abundance: .
CDR3nt: TGTGCCAGCAGTTCAACAACAGATACGCAGTATTTT
CDR3aa: CASSSTTDTQYF

v_gene: TRBV6-5
d_gene: .
j_gene: TRBJ2-3
abundance: .
CDR3nt: TGTGCCAGCAGTAGACAGATGTACACAGATACGCAGTATTTT
CDR3aa: CASSRQMYTDTQYF

v_gene: TRBV7-3
d_gene: TRBD2
j_gene: TRBJ2-7
abundance: .
CDR3nt: TGTGCCAGCAGCTTAACAGCGGGAGGGCCCTCCTACGAGCAGTACTTC
CDR3aa: CASSLTAGGPSYEQYF

v_gene: TRBV5-1
d_gene: .
j_gene: TRBJ2-3
abundance: .
CDR3nt: TGCGCCAGCAGCTTGGATCTCCAGGGTCGAACAGATACGCAGTATTTT
CDR3aa: CASSLDLQGRTDTQYF

v_gene: TRBV4-2
d_gene: .
j_gene: TRBJ2-3
abundance: .
CDR3nt: TGTGCCAGCAGCCTAGAGGGAGAGAGCACAGATACGCAGTATTTT
CDR3aa: CASSLEGESTDTQYF